A selection of T cell receptor beta chains follows, all from one sample in a study of blood T cell repertoires in COVID-19. Profiled with immunoSEQ multiplex PCR; TCRdb holds only in-frame clones, not every one. The data contain roughly 80,000 clones, around 84% of them singletons. Specimen: peripheral blood. These receptors all stem from a man over 45 with acute or convalescent COVID-19. CDR3s include the opening cysteine and the closing phenylalanine or tryptophan. A D gene is named only where the DNA matches it firmly. Clone size is given for some rows only: seen once, a few or many times, or a class if the clone is expanded.

D gene	clone size	V gene	CDR3 protein
TRBD2	-	TRBV15	CATSRVASGRAYEQFF
-	-	TRBV9	CASSVSGVGTGELFF
-	-	TRBV11-2	CASSLDEGQPQHF
TRBD1	few	TRBV15	CATSRTGNEQFF
-	-	TRBV21-1	CASSKPPPQGSRSSYEQYF
-	-	TRBV9	CASSVPRQGGPDTQYF
-	-	TRBV6-5	CASSYHRTNYGYTF
TRBD1	-	TRBV7-9	CASSTRAGQGSYEQYF
TRBD1	-	TRBV28	CASSLLVIDREQDGYTF
TRBD2	-	TRBV9	CASSVAGASGAYEQYF
TRBD1	-	TRBV28	CASSFTTGGGYTF
-	-	TRBV9	CASSSLVGGGAREAFF
TRBD2	-	TRBV6-5	CATLAAGGSYEQYF
-	-	TRBV20-1	CSARFGTPQYF
TRBD2	-	TRBV24-1	CATSDVTSGALNEQFF
-	-	TRBV3-1/TRBV3-2	CASSPKVSVTSRFF
-	-	TRBV6-5	CASSWRPSTDTQYF
-	-	TRBV6-4	CASSDPGGGSNQPQHF
-	-	TRBV5-4	CASSFWQGSADTQYF
-	-	TRBV12-3/TRBV12-4	CASSLQGYEQYF
-	-	TRBV19	CASSIEGGVAKNIQYF
TRBD2	-	TRBV9	CASSTLLAGGYNEQFF
TRBD1	-	TRBV4-1	CASSQDGTGSGYGYTF